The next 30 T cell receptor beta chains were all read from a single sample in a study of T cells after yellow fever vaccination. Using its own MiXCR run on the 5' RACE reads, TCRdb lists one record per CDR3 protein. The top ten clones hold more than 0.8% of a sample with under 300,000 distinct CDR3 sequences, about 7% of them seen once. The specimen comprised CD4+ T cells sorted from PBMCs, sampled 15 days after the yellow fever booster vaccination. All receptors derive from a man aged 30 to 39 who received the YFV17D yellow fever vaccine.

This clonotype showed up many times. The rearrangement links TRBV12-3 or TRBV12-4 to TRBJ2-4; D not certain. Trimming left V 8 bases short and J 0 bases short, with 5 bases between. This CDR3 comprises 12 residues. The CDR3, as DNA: TGTGCCAGCTCAGAAGCCAAAAACATTCAGTACTTC. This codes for CASSEAKNIQYF.

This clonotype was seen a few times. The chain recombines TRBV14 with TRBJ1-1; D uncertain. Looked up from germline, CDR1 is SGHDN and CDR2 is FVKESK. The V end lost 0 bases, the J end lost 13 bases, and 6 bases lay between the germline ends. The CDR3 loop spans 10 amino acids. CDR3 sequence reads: CASSQETVFF. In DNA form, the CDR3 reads TGTGCCAGCAGCCAAGAGACGGTTTTCTTT.

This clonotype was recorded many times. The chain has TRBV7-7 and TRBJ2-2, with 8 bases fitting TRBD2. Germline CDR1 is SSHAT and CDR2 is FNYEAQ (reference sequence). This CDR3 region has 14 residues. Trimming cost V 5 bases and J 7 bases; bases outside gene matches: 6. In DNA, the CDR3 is TGTGCCAGCAGCCCCGGTACTAGCGGCGGGGAGCTGTTTTTT. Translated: CASSPGTSGGELFF.

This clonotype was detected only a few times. CDR3 protein: CSGALGSYEQYF. CDR3 in DNA: TGCAGTGGGGCTCTGGGCTCCTACGAGCAGTACTTC. The chain carries TRBV20-1 and TRBJ2-7, with unresolved D. CDR1 and CDR2 (germline): DFQATT, SNEGSKA (reference sequence). The CDR3 consists of 12 residues. V lost 7 bases to trimming and J lost 0 bases, with 10 bases between them.

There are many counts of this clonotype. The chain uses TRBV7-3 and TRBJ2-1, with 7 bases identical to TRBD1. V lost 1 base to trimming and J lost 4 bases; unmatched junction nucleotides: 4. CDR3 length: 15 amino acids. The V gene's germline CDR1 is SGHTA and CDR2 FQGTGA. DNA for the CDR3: TGTGCCAGCAGCTTAATGCAGGGGGAATACAATGAGCAGTTCTTC. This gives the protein CASSLMQGEYNEQFF. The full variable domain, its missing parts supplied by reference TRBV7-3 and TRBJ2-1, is GAGVSQTPSNKVTEKGKYVELRCDPISGHTALYWYRQSLGQGPEFLIYFQGTGAADDSGLPNDRFFAVRPEGSVSTLKIQRTERGDSAVYLCASSLMQGEYNEQFFGPGTRLTVL.

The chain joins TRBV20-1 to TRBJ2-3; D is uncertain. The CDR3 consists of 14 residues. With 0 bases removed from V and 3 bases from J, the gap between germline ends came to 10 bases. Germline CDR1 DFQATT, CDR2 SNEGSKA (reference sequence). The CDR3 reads CSARDILGTDTQYF. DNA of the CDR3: TGCAGTGCTAGAGATATTTTGGGGACAGATACGCAGTATTTT.

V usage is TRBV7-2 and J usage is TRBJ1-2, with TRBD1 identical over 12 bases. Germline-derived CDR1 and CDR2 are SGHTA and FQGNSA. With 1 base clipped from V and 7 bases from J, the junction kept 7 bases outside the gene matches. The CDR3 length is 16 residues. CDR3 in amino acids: CASSLVGTGGSGGYTF. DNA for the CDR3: TGTGCCAGCAGCTTAGTCGGGACAGGGGGCTCTGGTGGCTACACCTTC.

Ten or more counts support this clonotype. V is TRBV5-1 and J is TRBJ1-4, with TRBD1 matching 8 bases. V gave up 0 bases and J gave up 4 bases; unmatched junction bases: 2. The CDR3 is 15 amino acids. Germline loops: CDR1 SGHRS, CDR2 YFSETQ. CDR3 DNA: TGCGCCAGCAGCTTGGGGACAGGGTATAATGAAAAACTGTTTTTT. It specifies CASSLGTGYNEKLFF.

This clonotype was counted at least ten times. CDR3 loop: CASGPDQPQHF. As DNA, the CDR3 is TGTGCTAGTGGTCCAGATCAGCCCCAGCATTTT. The chain has TRBV12-5 and TRBJ1-5; D is ambiguous. V was clipped by 5 bases and J by 5 bases, with 4 bases between them. CDR1 LGHNT and CDR2 FRNRAP come from the germline V gene. The CDR3 totals 11 residues.

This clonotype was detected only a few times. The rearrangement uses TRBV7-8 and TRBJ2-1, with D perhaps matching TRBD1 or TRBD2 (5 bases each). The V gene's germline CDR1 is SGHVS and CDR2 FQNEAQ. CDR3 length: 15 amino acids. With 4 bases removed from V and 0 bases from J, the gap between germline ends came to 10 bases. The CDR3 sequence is CASSSGATSYNEQFF. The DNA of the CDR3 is TGTGCCAGCAGCTCCGGGGCCACCTCCTACAATGAGCAGTTCTTC.

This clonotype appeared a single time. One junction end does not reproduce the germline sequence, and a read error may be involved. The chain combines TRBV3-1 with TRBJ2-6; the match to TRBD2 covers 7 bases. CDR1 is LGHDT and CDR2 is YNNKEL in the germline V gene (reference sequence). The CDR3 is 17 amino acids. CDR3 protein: CASSRTAGAFGANILTF. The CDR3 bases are TGTGCCAGCAGCCGCACGGCGGGAGCTTTTGGGGCCAACATCCTGACTTTC.

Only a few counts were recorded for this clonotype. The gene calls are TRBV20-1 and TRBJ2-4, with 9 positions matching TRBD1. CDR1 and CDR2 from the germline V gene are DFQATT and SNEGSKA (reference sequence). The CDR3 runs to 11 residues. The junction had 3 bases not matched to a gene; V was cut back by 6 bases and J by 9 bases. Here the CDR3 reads CSAGQGGIQYF. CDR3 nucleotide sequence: TGCAGTGCGGGACAGGGAGGCATTCAGTACTTC.

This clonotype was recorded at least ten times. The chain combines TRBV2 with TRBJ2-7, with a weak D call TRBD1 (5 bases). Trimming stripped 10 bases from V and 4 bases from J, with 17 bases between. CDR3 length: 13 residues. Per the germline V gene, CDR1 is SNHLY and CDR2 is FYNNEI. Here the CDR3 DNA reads TGTGCCACCAGGGCCGTTTCTGAGTACGAGCAGTACTTC. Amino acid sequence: CATRAVSEYEQYF.

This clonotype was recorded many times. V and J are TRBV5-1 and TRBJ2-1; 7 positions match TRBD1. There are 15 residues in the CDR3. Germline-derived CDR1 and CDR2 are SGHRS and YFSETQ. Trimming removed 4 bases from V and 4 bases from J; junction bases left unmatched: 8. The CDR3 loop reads CASSEGGTDYNEQFF. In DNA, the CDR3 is TGCGCCAGCAGCGAAGGTGGGACAGATTACAATGAGCAGTTCTTC.

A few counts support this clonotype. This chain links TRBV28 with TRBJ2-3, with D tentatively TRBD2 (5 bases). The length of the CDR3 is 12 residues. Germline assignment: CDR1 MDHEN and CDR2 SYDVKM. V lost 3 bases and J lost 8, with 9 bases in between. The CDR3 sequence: CASSFPRGTQYF. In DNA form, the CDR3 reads TGTGCCAGCAGTTTCCCTCGGGGTACGCAGTATTTT.

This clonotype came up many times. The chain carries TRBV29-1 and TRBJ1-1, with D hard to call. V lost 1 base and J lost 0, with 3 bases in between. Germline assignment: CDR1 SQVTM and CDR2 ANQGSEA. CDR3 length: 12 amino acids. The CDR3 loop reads CSVEGMNTEAFF. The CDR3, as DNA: TGCAGCGTTGAAGGTATGAACACTGAAGCTTTCTTT.

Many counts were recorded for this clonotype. This CDR3 reads CASSQNVGDTQYF. CDR3 in DNA: TGTGCCAGCAGCCAAAACGTGGGAGATACGCAGTATTTT. The V call is TRBV3-1, the J call TRBJ2-3; D call uncertain. Trimming cost V 2 bases and J 5 bases, with 8 bases left between them. The CDR3 extends over 13 amino acids. Germline V lookup: CDR1 LGHDT, CDR2 YNNKEL (reference sequence).

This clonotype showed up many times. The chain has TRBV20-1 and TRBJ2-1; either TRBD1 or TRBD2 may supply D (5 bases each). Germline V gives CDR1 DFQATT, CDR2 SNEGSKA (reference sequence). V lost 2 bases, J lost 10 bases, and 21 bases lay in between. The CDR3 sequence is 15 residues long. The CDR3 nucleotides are TGCAGTGCTAGAAAACCGGGACGGTCACAATTGGAGCAGTTCTTC. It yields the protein CSARKPGRSQLEQFF.

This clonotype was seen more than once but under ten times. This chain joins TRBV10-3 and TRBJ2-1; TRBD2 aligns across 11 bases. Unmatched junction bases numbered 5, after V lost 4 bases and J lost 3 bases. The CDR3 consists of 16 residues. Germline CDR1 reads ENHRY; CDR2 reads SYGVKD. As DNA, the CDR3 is TGTGCCATCAGTGGGGGGACTAGCGGAAACTACAATGAGCAGTTCTTC. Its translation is CAISGGTSGNYNEQFF.

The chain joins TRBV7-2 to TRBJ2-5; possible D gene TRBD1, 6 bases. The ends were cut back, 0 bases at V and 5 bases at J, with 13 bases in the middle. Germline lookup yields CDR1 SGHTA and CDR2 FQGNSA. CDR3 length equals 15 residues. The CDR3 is CASSLASGGGETQYF. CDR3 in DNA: TGTGCCAGCAGCTTAGCGTCTGGGGGCGGGGAGACCCAGTACTTC.

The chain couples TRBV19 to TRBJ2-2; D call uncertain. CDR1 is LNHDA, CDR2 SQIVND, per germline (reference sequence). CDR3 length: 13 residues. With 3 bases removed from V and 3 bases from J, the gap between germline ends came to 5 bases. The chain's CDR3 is CASSIRDTGELFF. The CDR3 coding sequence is TGTGCCAGTAGTATCAGAGACACCGGGGAGCTGTTTTTT.

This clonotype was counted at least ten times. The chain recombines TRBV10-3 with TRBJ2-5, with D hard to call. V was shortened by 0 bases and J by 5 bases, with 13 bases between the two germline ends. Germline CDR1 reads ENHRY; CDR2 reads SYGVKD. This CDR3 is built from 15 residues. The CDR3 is CAISESEGQGETQYF. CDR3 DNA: TGTGCCATCAGTGAGTCGGAAGGGCAAGGGGAGACCCAGTACTTC.

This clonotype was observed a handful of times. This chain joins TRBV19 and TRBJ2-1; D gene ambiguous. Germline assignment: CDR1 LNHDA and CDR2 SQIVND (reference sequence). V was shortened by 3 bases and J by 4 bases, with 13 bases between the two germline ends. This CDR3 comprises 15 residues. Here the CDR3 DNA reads TGTGCCAGTAGTATCAGGCTAGTGGCATACAATGAGCAGTTCTTC. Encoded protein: CASSIRLVAYNEQFF.

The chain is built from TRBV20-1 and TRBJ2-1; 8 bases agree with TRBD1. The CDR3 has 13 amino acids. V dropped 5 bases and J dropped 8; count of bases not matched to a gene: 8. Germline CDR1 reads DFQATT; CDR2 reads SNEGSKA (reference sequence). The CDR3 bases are TGCAGTGCTTGTCAGGGGGCCTGCCATGAGCAGTTCTTC. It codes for CSACQGACHEQFF.

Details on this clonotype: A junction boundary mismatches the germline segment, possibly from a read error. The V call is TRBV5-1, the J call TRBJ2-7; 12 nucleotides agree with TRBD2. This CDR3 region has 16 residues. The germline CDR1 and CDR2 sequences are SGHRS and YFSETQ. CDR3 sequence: CARSLELAGGMNEQYF. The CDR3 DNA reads TGCGCCCGCAGCTTGGAGCTAGCGGGAGGGATGAACGAGCAGTACTTC.

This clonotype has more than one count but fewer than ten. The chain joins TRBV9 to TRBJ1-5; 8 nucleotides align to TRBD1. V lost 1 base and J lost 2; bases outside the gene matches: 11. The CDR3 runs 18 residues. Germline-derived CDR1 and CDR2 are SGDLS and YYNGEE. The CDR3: CASSVSDTLGQGNQPQHF. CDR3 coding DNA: TGTGCCAGCAGCGTATCCGACACCCTGGGACAGGGCAATCAGCCCCAGCATTTT. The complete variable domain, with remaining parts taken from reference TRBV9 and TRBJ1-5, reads DSGVTQTPKHLITATGQRVTLRCSPRSGDLSVYWYQQSLDQGLQFLIQYYNGEERAKGNILERFSAQQFPDLHSELNLSSLELGDSALYFCASSVSDTLGQGNQPQHFGDGTRLSIL.

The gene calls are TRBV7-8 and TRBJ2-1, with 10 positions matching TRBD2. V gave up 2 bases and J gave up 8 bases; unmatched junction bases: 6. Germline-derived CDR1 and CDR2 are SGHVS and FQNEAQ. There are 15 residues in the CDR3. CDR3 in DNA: TGTGCCAGCAGCTTATTTAGCGGGGGGATGGATGAGCAGTTCTTC. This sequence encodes CASSLFSGGMDEQFF.

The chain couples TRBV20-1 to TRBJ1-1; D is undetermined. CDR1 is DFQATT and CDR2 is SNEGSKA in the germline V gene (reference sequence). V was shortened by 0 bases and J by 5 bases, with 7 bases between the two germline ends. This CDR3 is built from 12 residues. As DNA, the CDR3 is TGCAGTGCTAGAGATGGCAGGACTGAAGCTTTCTTT. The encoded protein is CSARDGRTEAFF.

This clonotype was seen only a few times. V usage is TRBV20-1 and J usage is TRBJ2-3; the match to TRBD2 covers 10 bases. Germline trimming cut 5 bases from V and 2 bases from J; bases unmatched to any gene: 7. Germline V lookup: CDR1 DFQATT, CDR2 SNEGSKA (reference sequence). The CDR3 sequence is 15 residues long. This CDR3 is CSARLAGDLTDTQYF. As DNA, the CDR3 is TGCAGTGCTCGGCTAGCGGGAGATCTCACAGATACGCAGTATTTT.

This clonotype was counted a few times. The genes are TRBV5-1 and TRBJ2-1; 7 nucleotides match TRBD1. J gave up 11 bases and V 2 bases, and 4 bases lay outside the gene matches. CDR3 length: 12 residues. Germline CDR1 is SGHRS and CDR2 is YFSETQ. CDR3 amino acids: CASSLTGAQQFF. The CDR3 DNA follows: TGCGCCAGCAGCTTAACAGGGGCTCAGCAGTTCTTC.